These T cell receptor beta chains were read from a single sample in a study of T cell responses to AZD1222 COVID-19 vaccine. This table comes from immunoSEQ multiplex PCR, and its TCRdb copy is limited to in-frame clones, with some not included. The repertoire has about 110,000 clones, over 80% of them found once; the top ten carry 7% to 9%. The sample was peripheral blood, taken on day 0 of AZD1222 vaccination. The receptors here all came from an adult in good health. Both conserved end residues are part of each CDR3. The D gene is left open where the match is weak. Clone size is shown for a subset of rows, as once, few, many or a class of expanded clone.

V gene	D gene	clone size	J gene	CDR3 protein	CDR3 DNA
TRBV7-9	-	-	TRBJ1-1	CASSLNEGSEAFF	TGTGCCAGCAGCTTAAACGAGGGTTCTGAAGCTTTCTTT
TRBV19	-	-	TRBJ1-4	CASSSEGSANEKLFF	TGTGCCAGTAGTTCAGAGGGGTCAGCCAATGAAAAACTGTTTTTT
TRBV5-1	TRBD1	-	TRBJ1-1	CASRGQENTEAFF	TGCGCCAGCAGAGGACAGGAGAACACTGAAGCTTTCTTT
TRBV9	-	-	TRBJ2-1	CASSAYISGTRDNEQFF	TGTGCCAGCAGCGCCTACATTTCCGGGACACGAGACAATGAGCAGTTCTTC
TRBV2	-	-	TRBJ2-7	CASTWYDSGAYEQYF	TGTGCCAGCACTTGGTACGACAGTGGAGCCTACGAGCAGTACTTC
TRBV27	-	-	TRBJ1-6	CASRSQQAILNSPLHF	TGTGCCAGCAGGTCCCAACAGGCGATATTAAATTCACCCCTCCACTTT
TRBV4-2	TRBD1	few	TRBJ1-2	CASSQDQQGIYGYTF	TGTGCCAGCAGCCAAGATCAACAGGGGATCTATGGCTACACCTTC
TRBV9	-	-	TRBJ1-2	CASSGGRGQNYGYTF	TGTGCCAGCAGCGGGGGAAGAGGGCAGAACTATGGCTACACCTTC
TRBV11-2	-	once	TRBJ1-1	CASSSQGIPGAFF	TGTGCCAGCAGCTCCCAGGGAATCCCCGGGGCTTTCTTT
TRBV10-3	TRBD1	-	TRBJ2-1	CAIRGGQGSYNEQFF	TGTGCCATCAGAGGGGGACAGGGATCCTACAATGAGCAGTTCTTC
TRBV27	-	-	TRBJ1-6	CASSLRGSPLHF	TGTGCCAGCAGTTTAAGGGGTTCACCCCTCCACTTT
TRBV3-1/TRBV3-2	-	-	TRBJ2-2	CASSRNMGDTGELFF	TGTGCCAGCAGCCGTAATATGGGGGACACCGGGGAGCTGTTTTTT
TRBV7-9	-	-	TRBJ1-1	CASGGGYFVTEAFF	TGTGCCAGCGGGGGGGGATACTTCGTAACTGAAGCTTTCTTT
TRBV19	-	few	TRBJ1-2	CASSIPLQRDGYTF	TGTGCCAGTAGTATCCCCCTGCAACGGGATGGCTACACCTTC
TRBV29-1	TRBD2	-	TRBJ2-3	CSVRDYQVNTQYF	TGCAGCGTCCGGGACTACCAGGTGAATACGCAGTATTTT
TRBV9	TRBD1	-	TRBJ1-6	CASSGGQGDSPLHF	TGTGCCAGCAGCGGGGGACAGGGGGATTCACCCCTCCACTTT
TRBV10-3	-	-	TRBJ2-1	CAISELVHNEQFF	TGTGCCATCAGTGAACTTGTCCACAATGAGCAGTTCTTC
TRBV7-9	TRBD1	-	TRBJ2-3	CASSPGQGAITDTQYF	TGTGCCAGCAGCCCAGGACAGGGGGCGATCACAGATACGCAGTATTTT
TRBV3-1/TRBV3-2	TRBD1	once	TRBJ2-1	CASSFRGQGDEQFF	TGTGCCAGCAGCTTTCGCGGACAGGGCGATGAGCAGTTCTTC
TRBV19	TRBD1	-	TRBJ2-7	CASSTTGGVEEQYF	TGTGCCAGTAGTACGACAGGGGGCGTGGAAGAGCAGTACTTC
TRBV7-6	TRBD1	once	TRBJ1-4	CASSPGQGGEKLFF	TGTGCCAGCAGCCCCGGACAGGGTGGTGAAAAACTGTTTTTT
TRBV5-1	-	-	TRBJ1-1	CASSLAPGGEAFF	TGCGCCAGCAGCTTGGCCCCAGGAGGTGAAGCTTTCTTT
TRBV3-1/TRBV3-2	TRBD1	-	TRBJ1-2	CASSPGNRGGYTF	TGTGCCAGCAGCCCAGGAAACAGGGGAGGCTACACCTTC
TRBV6-5	-	-	TRBJ1-2	CASSFNRGNYGYTF	TGTGCCAGCAGTTTTAACCGGGGGAACTATGGCTACACCTTC
TRBV11-2	-	once	TRBJ2-5	CASSLAGVGTQYF	TGTGCCAGCAGCTTAGCGGGAGTAGGGACCCAGTACTTC
TRBV6-5	TRBD2	-	TRBJ2-7	CASIRTSGSYEQYF	TGTGCCAGCATTCGGACTAGCGGCTCCTACGAGCAGTACTTC
TRBV5-1	TRBD1	-	TRBJ1-2	CASSLGAESPGGYGYTF	TGCGCCAGCAGCTTGGGAGCAGAGAGTCCAGGGGGCTACGGCTACACCTTC
TRBV4-1	TRBD2	-	TRBJ2-7	CASSQDSSGRTALYEQYF	TGCGCCAGCAGCCAAGATTCTAGCGGGAGAACAGCTCTCTACGAGCAGTACTTC
TRBV6-5	-	-	TRBJ1-1	CASSIPRVNTEAFF	TGTGCCAGCAGCATTCCACGGGTGAACACTGAAGCTTTCTTT